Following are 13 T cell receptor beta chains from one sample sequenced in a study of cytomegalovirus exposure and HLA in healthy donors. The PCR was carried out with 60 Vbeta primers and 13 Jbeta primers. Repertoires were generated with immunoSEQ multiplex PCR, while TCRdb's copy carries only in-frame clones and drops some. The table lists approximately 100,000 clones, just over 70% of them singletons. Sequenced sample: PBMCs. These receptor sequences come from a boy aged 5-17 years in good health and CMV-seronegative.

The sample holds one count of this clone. The CDR3 protein is CAWSVRSGQANYGYTF. The CDR3 DNA sequence: TGTGCCTGGAGTGTACGGTCGGGACAAGCTAACTATGGCTACACCTTC. V is TRBV30 and J is TRBJ1-2; maybe TRBD1 (6 bases). Germline V gene data show CDR1 as GTSNPN and CDR2 as SVGIG (reference sequence). With 0 bases removed from V and 0 bases from J, the gap between germline ends came to 14 bases. The CDR3 runs to 16 residues.

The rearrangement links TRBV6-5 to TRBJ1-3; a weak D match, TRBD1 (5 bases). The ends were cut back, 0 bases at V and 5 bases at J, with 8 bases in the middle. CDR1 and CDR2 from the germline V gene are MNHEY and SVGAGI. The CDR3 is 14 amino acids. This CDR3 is CASSYSQGRNTIYF. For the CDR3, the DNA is TGTGCCAGCAGTTACTCGCAGGGCCGAAACACCATATATTTT.

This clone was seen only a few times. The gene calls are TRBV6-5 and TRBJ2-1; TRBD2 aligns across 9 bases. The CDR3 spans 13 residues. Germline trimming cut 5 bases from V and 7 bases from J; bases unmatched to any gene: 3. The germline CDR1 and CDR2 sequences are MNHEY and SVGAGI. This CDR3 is CASSKGLANEQFF. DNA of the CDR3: TGTGCCAGCAGTAAGGGACTAGCAAATGAGCAGTTCTTC.

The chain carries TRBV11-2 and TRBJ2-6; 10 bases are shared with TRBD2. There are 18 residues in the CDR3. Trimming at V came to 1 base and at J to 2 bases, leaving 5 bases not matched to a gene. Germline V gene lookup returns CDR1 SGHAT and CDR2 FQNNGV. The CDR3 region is CASSLVVSGGAGANVLTF. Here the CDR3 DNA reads TGTGCCAGCAGCTTAGTGGTCAGCGGGGGGGCTGGGGCCAACGTCCTGACTTTC.

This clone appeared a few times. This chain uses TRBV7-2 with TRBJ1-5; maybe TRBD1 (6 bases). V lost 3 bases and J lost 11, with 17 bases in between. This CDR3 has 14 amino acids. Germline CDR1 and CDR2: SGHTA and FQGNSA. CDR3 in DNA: TGTGCCAGCAGCTTGCCGGGACAAATTTCAACCCAGCATTTT. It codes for CASSLPGQISTQHF.

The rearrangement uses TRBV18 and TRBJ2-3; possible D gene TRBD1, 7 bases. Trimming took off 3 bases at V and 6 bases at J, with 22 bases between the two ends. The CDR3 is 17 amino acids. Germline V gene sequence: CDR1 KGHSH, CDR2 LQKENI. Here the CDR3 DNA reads TGTGCCAGCTCACCGGGGGACGACAGGGAGGAATCGGATACGCAGTATTTT. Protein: CASSPGDDREESDTQYF.

DNA for the CDR3: TGTGCCAGCAGCCGGGACAGGGGGGACTCACCCCTCCACTTT. This translates into CASSRDRGDSPLHF. V is TRBV5-4 and J is TRBJ1-6; 11 bases align to TRBD1. CDR3 length equals 14 residues. The trim removed 4 bases at V and 10 bases at J, leaving 4 bases unmatched. The germline CDR1 and CDR2 sequences are SGHNT and YYREEE (reference sequence).

DNA of the CDR3: TGTGCCAGCAGCTCGGACATTCTCTATAATTCACCCCTCCACTTT. Its protein is CASSSDILYNSPLHF. This chain uses TRBV7-9 with TRBJ1-6; a weak D match, TRBD1 (5 bases). This CDR3 is 15 amino acids long. The ends were cut back, 4 bases at V and 3 bases at J, with 10 bases in the middle. Germline assignment: CDR1 SEHNR and CDR2 FQNEAQ (reference sequence).

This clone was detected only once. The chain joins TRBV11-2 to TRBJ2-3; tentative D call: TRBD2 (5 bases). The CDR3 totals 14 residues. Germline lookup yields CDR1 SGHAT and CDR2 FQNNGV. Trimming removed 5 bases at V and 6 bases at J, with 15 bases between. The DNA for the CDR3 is TGTGCCAGCAGCCGCATCCTCCGAGGGGATACGCAGTATTTT. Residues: CASSRILRGDTQYF.

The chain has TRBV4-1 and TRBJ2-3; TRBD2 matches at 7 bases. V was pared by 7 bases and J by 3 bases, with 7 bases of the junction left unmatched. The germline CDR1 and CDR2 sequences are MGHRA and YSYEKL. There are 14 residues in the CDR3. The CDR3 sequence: CASTLTSATDTQYF. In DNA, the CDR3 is TGCGCCAGCACCCTAACTAGCGCTACAGATACGCAGTATTTT.

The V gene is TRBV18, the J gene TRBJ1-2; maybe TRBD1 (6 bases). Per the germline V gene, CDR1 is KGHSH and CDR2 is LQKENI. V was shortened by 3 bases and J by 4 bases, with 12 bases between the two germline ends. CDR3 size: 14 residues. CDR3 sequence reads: CASSPGRGSYGYTF. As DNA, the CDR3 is TGTGCCAGCTCACCCGGCAGGGGAAGCTATGGCTACACCTTC.

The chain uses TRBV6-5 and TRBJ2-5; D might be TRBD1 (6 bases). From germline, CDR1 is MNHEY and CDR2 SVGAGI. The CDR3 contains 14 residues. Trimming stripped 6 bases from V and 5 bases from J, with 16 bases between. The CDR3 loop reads CASSPGGTWETQYF. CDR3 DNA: TGTGCCAGCAGCCCTGGGGGCACATGGGAGACCCAGTACTTC.

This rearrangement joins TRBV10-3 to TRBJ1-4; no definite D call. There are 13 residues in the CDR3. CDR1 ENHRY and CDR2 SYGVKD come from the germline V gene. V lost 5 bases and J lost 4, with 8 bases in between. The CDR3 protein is CAISPGDNEKLFF. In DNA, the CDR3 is TGTGCCATCAGTCCGGGAGATAATGAAAAACTGTTTTTT.